This TCR beta chain was sequenced during a study of blood T cell repertoires in COVID-19 (dated by TCRdb to between 2020 and 2021). Some background on the complete study: Samples from collaborators originated in the United States, Italy and Spain and spanned both the acute and convalescent phases of COVID-19. The prospective study material was composed of cDNA or gDNA derived from T cells, B-cell-depleted T cells, or PBMCs. Sample metadata almost always included a de-identified subject ID, COVID-19 status, age in years and sex. The repertoires were made available in a free public database intended to serve as a resource for research on the immune response to SARS-CoV-2. Subjects who had been exposed to COVID-19, were actively infected with it, or had recovered from it provided the deeply sampled blood TCRbeta repertoires that made up the dataset. Where available, HLA class I and class II types were taken from metadata supplied by the sample provider and were not determined by assay-based typing. The samples were drawn from two sources: the first 160 participants of the ongoing ImmuneRACE study, and over 1,000 subjects contributed by 6 global collaborators. Results and caveats for the whole study, not just this receptor: How much clinical and demographic metadata was included differed by source and by participant, and the metadata was provided uncurated.

This clone showed up just a few times. Its specific antigen is unknown. There are no base qualities to consult, and no much larger clone falls within one base. At one collaborating source in Seattle, patients were enrolled during active infection and were followed longitudinally through the course of disease. Collaborating institutions collected whole blood in K2EDTA tubes following their own protocols. For TCRbeta analysis, collaborators shipped samples as frozen whole blood, isolated PBMCs, or DNA extracted from either of those sample types. The immunoSEQ Assay, a bias-controlled multiplex PCR, was used to amplify TCRbeta CDR3 regions from genomic DNA. Turning to the authors' computational methods: The number of nucleated cells in each sample was estimated by amplification of reference gene primers within the assay. To quantify the absolute abundance of each unique TCRbeta CDR3 rearrangement, sequence reads were collapsed and filtered. For each sample, productive Simpson clonality was calculated by taking the square root of Simpson's diversity index across productive rearrangements. What TCRdb holds here is the immuneACCESS table cut down to in-frame rearrangements. Part of the clones is not present; checked against another copy, under half of the missing clones reflect an unresolved V gene, and the others are unexplained. Clone size and V and J calls were adopted from that table, with D and trimming inferred from the DNA. The sample yields approximately 210,000 clones; around 80% were counted once. The ten top clones hold about 10% of the sample.

CDR3 length: 15 amino acids, cysteine to phenylalanine. The entry retains the CDR3 DNA only, 45 bases that are in frame from base 1. For CDR1 and CDR2, the germline V gene lists SGHTA and FQGNSA. The V and J ends are trimmed by 5 bases and 5 bases, leaving 16 bases between them. This sequence originates from a woman older than 75 with COVID-19, enrolled during active disease. Specimen: peripheral blood. The V gene is TRBV7-2 and the J gene is TRBJ1-3, with no reliable assignment of the D segment. The DNA reads TGTGCCAGCAGCCCCCTGGCACAGTATAGAAACACCATATATTTT. Translation gives CASSPLAQYRNTIYF. The reference TRBV7-2 and TRBJ1-3 proteins fill in what lies around the CDR3, so the full variable domain reads GAGVSQSPSNKVTEKGKDVELRCDPISGHTALYWYRQSLGQGLEFLIYFQGNSAPDKSGLPSDRFSAERTGGSVSTLTIQRTQQEDSAVYLCASSPLAQYRNTIYFGEGSWLTVV.